The rows below give T cell receptor beta chains drawn from one sample of a study of blood T cell repertoires in COVID-19. Data came from immunoSEQ multiplex PCR; TCRdb stores just in-frame clones and leaves some out. The table includes 100,000 to 150,000 clones, over 60% detected once. The sample was peripheral blood. Every receptor here comes from a woman in her 70s with acute or convalescent COVID-19. CDR3s include the opening cysteine and the closing phenylalanine or tryptophan. D genes are given only for firm matches. Clone size is stated in some rows and not others, as once, few, many or a class when expanded.

V: TRBV9; D: -; size: -; J: TRBJ1-3; DNA: TGTGCCAGCAGCGTAGACCCGGTGTTTCGTGGTTCGGGTGACACCATATATTTT; CDR3: CASSVDPVFRGSGDTIYF
V: TRBV7-9; D: -; size: once; J: TRBJ2-4; DNA: TGTGCCAGCAGCTCCCCCGGGTCCGCTGGCTACATTCAGTACTTC; CDR3: CASSSPGSAGYIQYF
V: TRBV4-1; D: TRBD1; size: few; J: TRBJ1-1; DNA: TGCGCCAGCAGCCAAGGACAGGGGGCAGGAACTGAAGCTTTCTTT; CDR3: CASSQGQGAGTEAFF
V: TRBV27; D: -; size: -; J: TRBJ2-7; DNA: TGTGCCAGCAGTTTATCTTCTAGCCCAAACTACGAGCAGTACTTC; CDR3: CASSLSSSPNYEQYF
V: TRBV6-1; D: -; size: few; J: TRBJ2-2; DNA: TGTGCCAGCAGTGAAACAGGGATCACCGGGGAGCTGTTTTTT; CDR3: CASSETGITGELFF
V: TRBV30; D: -; size: -; J: TRBJ2-7; DNA: TGTGCCTGGAGTGTGGCCGAATACGAGCAGTACTTC; CDR3: CAWSVAEYEQYF
V: TRBV30; D: -; size: -; J: TRBJ1-6; DNA: TGTGCCTGGTCGCCCGACAGTTCACATTCACCCCTCCACTTT; CDR3: CAWSPDSSHSPLHF
V: TRBV18; D: -; size: -; J: TRBJ2-2; DNA: TGTGCCAGCTCACCAAAAGACAGAGCGTTAACCGGGGAGCTGTTTTTT; CDR3: CASSPKDRALTGELFF
V: TRBV9; D: -; size: -; J: TRBJ2-6; DNA: TGTGCCAGCAGCGTAACCACAGGGCCCATCTCTGGGGCCAACGTCCTGACTTTC; CDR3: CASSVTTGPISGANVLTF
V: TRBV7-2; D: -; size: -; J: TRBJ2-4; DNA: TGTGCCAGCAGCACCCAACAGGGAGTGATTCAGTACTTC; CDR3: CASSTQQGVIQYF